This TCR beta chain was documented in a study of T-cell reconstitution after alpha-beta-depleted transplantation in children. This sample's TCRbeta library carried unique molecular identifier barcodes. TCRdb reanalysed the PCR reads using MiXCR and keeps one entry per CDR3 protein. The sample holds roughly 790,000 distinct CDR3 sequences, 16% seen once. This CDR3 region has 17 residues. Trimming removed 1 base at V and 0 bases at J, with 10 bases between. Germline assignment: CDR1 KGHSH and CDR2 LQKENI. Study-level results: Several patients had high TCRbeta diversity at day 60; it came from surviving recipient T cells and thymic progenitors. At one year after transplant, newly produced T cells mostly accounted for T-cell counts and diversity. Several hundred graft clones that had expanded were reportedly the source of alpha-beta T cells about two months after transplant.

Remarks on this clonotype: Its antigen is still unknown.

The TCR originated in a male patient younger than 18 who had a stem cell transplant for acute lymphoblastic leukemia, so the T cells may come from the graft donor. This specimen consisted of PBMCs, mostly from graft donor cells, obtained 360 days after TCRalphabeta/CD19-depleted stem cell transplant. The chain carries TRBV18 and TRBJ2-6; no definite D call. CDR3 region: CASSPRIGPSGANVLTF. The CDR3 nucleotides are TGTGCCAGCTCACCACGGATCGGACCCTCTGGGGCCAACGTCCTGACTTTC.